This T cell receptor (beta chain) was found in a study of CD8+ T cells in alopecia areata. Worth noting for this clone: Its specificity is not known. The sample holds other DNA sequences that translate to the same CDR3.

Following extraction, RNA underwent reverse transcription to cDNA, which served as the sequencing template. TCRdb's copy holds only in-frame clones and misses some; the assay was immunoSEQ multiplex PCR. Of around 160,000 clones listed, 75% to 90% are singletons. CDR3 length: 14 residues. With 5 bases clipped from V and 3 bases from J, the junction kept 3 bases outside the gene matches. Germline CDR1 is PRHDT and CDR2 is FYEKMQ (reference sequence). Study-wide findings and caveats: Sequencing of scalp samples also includes resident alphabeta T cells from normal skin. The study found higher clonality in lesional than normal scalp, especially in alopecia totalis/universalis.

The clonotype was recovered from a human donor with alopecia areata. V is TRBV13 and J is TRBJ2-7; 11 nucleotides align to TRBD1. This sample comprised CD8+ T cells sorted from blood, obtained at week 0. The DNA for the CDR3 is TGTGCCAGCAGCCCGGGGACAGGGGGCTACGAGCAGTACTTC. It specifies CASSPGTGGYEQYF.